This T cell receptor (beta chain) was recovered during a study of T-cell memory formation after mild COVID-19. The sample holds many counts of this clonotype. The V gene's germline CDR1 is MNHEY and CDR2 SVGAGI. Trimming took 2 bases from V and 6 from J, leaving 17 bases between them. The CDR3 covers 15 residues. TCRdb re-analysed the 5' RACE reads in MiXCR, keeping a single row per CDR3 protein. This sample carries around 390,000 distinct CDR3 sequences, 15% to 20% of them seen once, and the ten largest clones take around a fifth. The V call is TRBV6-5, the J call TRBJ2-7; D possibly corresponds to TRBD1 (5 bases). The sample consisted of PBMCs or a T cell subset sorted from them (not recorded which). The sequence derives from a man aged 18 to 30 who had mild COVID-19 (a few samples of this study predate the infection). Cell type and time point are not known. The CDR3 loop is CASSYRQTAGVEQYF. The CDR3, as DNA: TGTGCCAGCAGTTACCGGCAGACAGCCGGTGTCGAGCAGTACTTC.